This TCR beta chain was retrieved from a study of cytomegalovirus exposure and HLA in healthy donors. Broader study findings: Roughly even sequencing depth across donors was the assumption behind the presence/absence analyses. It was confirmed in vitro that three of the CMV-associated chains were specific for CMV antigens.

Primers: 60 Vbeta forward and 13 Jbeta reverse. Sequenced by immunoSEQ multiplex PCR; TCRdb stores in-frame clones only, minus some. The table lists approximately 150,000 clones, over 60% of them singletons, with 2.1% in the top ten. In the case of this clone: Its antigen is not known.

In germline, CDR1 is SGHVS, CDR2 FNYEAQ. The length of the CDR3 is 17 residues. V lost 1 base, J lost 2 bases, and 10 bases stayed unmatched. The chain has TRBV7-6 and TRBJ2-7; 8 bases are a match to TRBD1. This TCR came from a man aged 40-49 years in good health and CMV-seronegative. The sequenced sample was PBMCs. The DNA for the CDR3 is TGTGCCAGCAGCTTAGGGCCTTGGACAGGGACGGCCTACGAGCAGTACTTC. It is translated as CASSLGPWTGTAYEQYF.